This TCR beta chain was captured in a study of T cell responses to AZD1222 COVID-19 vaccine. There are 15 residues in the CDR3. Trimming removed 5 bases from V and 0 bases from J, with 11 bases in between. Germline loops: CDR1 MDHEN, CDR2 SYDVKM. Repertoires were generated with immunoSEQ multiplex PCR, while TCRdb's copy carries only in-frame clones and drops some. Of 100,000 or so clones in the sample, under 95% were seen once. The origin of this receptor is an adult who received the AZD1222 COVID-19 vaccine. The rearrangement links TRBV28 to TRBJ2-4; possible D gene TRBD2, 7 bases. The sequencing used peripheral blood, collected 28 days after the second AZD1222 dose. CDR3 in DNA: TGTGCCAGCAGTGGGGGGGGCCTAGCCAAAAACATTCAGTACTTC. It yields the protein CASSGGGLAKNIQYF.